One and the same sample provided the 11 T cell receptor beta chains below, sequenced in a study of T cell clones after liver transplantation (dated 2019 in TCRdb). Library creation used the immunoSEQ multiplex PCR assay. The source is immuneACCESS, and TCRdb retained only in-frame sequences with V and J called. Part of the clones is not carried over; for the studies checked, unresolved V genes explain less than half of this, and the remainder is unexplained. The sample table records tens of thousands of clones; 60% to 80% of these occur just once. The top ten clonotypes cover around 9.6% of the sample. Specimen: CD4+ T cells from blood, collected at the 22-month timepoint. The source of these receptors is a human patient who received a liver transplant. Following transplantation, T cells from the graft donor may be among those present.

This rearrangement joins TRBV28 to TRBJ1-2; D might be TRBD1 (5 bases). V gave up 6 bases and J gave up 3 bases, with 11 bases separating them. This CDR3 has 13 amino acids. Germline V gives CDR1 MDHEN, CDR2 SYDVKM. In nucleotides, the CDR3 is TGTGCCAGCAGCTCTGGGGGATACTATGGCTACACCTTC. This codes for CASSSGGYYGYTF.

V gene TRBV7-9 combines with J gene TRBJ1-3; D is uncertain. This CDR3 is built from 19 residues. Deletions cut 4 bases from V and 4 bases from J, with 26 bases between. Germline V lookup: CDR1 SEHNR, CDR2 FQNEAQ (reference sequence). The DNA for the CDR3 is TGTGCCAGCAGCTCCGGTAGAACAGCCACTCTGATAATCGGAAACACCATATATTTT. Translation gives CASSSGRTATLIIGNTIYF.

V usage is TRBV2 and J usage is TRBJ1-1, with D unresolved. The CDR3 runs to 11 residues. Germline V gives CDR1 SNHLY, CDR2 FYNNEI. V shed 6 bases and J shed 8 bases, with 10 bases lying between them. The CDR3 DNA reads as TGTGCCAGCAGCCGAGGAGGAGAAGCTTTCTTT. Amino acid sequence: CASSRGGEAFF.

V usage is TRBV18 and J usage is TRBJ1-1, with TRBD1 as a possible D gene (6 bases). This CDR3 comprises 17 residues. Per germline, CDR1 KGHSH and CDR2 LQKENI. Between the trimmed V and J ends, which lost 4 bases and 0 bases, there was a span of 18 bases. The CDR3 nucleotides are TGTGCCAGCTCACTGATTGGGGGGCGGGGAATGAACACTGAAGCTTTCTTT. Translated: CASSLIGGRGMNTEAFF.

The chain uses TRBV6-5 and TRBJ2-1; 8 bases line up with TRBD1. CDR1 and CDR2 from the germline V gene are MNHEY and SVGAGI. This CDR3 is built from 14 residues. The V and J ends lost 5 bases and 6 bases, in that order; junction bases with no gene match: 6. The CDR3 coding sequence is TGTGCCAGCAGTAGCGACAGGGGCTTCAATGAGCAGTTCTTC. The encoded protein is CASSSDRGFNEQFF.

The CDR3 coding sequence is TGTGCCAGCAGCGGAGGGATACCGCATGCTTTCTTT. Translating gives CASSGGIPHAFF. This chain links TRBV11-2 with TRBJ1-1; D gene unclear. V was clipped by 5 bases and J by 11 bases, with 15 bases between them. CDR1 is SGHAT, CDR2 FQNNGV, per germline. The CDR3 loop spans 12 amino acids.

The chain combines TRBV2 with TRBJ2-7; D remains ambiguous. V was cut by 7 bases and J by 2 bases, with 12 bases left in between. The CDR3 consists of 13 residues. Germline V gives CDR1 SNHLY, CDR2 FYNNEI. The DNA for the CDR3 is TGTGCCAGCATCAAGGGCTTTACCTACGAGCAGTACTTC. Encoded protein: CASIKGFTYEQYF.

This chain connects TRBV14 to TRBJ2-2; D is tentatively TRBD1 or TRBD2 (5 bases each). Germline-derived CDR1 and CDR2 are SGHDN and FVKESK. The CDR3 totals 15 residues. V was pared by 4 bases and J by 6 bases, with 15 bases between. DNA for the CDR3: TGTGCCAGCAGCCCCCGGGTGGGGGAAGCCGGGGAGCTGTTTTTT. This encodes CASSPRVGEAGELFF.

This CDR3 is CASRPRRNPNYGYTF. CDR3 nucleotide sequence: TGTGCCAGCAGACCCCGAAGGAACCCTAACTATGGCTACACCTTC. The chain employs TRBV27 and TRBJ1-2; D is ambiguous. The germline V and J ends were trimmed by 6 bases and 0 bases, with 14 bases remaining between them. Germline V gives CDR1 MNHEY, CDR2 SMNVEV (reference sequence). The CDR3 loop spans 15 amino acids.

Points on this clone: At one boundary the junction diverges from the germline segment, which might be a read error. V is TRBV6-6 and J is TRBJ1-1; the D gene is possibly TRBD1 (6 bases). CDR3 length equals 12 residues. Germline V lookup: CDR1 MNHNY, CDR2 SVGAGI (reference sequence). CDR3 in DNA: TGTGCCAGCAGAACAGGGAACGCTGAAGCTTTCTTT. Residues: CASRTGNAEAFF.

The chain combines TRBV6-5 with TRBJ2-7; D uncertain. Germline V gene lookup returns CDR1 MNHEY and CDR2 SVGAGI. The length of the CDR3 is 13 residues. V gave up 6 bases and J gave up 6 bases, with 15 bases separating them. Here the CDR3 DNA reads TGTGCCAGCAGCCTCGGACGGTTTGGCGAGCAGTACTTC. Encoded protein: CASSLGRFGEQYF.